These 8 T cell receptor beta chains were sequenced from one sample in a study of T cells in narcolepsy (dated by TCRdb to 2017 to 2018). The library came from the immunoSEQ multiplex PCR assay. TCRdb retrieved this table from immuneACCESS and kept in-frame rearrangements only. Not all clones are present; in checked studies, unresolved V genes account for under half, and no reason is known for the remainder. This sample gives around 24,000 clones in total; about 83% of them show up just once. The ten most abundant clones make up approximately 1.3% of the sample. Sequencing was performed on CD45RA- memory CD4+ T cells from PBMCs. The cell subset or site label, as the study defines it: memory T cells sorted ex vivo from peripheral blood. The receptors derive from a human donor with narcolepsy.

The CDR3 reads CASSVYVAAYNEQFF. The CDR3 DNA follows: TGTGCCAGCAGCGTATATGTAGCGGCCTACAATGAGCAGTTCTTC. This chain uses TRBV9 with TRBJ2-1; a weak D match, TRBD2 (6 bases). Per germline, CDR1 SGDLS and CDR2 YYNGEE. The CDR3 has 15 amino acids. V lost 1 base and J lost 2, with 10 bases in between.

This clone has only a few counts. The chain combines TRBV6-1 with TRBJ2-7, with 11 bases lining up with TRBD2. CDR1 and CDR2 from the germline V gene are MNHNS and SASEGT. Unmatched junction bases numbered 5, after V lost 8 bases and J lost 2 bases. This CDR3 has 14 residues. CDR3 nucleotides: TGTGCCAGCTCCGGGACTAGCGGACCCTACGAGCAGTACTTC. It translates to CASSGTSGPYEQYF.

This chain uses TRBV6-6 with TRBJ2-1; D gene uncertain. CDR1 is MNHNY and CDR2 is SVGAGI in the germline V gene (reference sequence). This CDR3 spans 14 amino acids. Trimming took off 2 bases at V and 2 bases at J, with 7 bases between the two ends. CDR3 sequence reads: CASSYRGAYNEQFF. The CDR3 coding sequence is TGTGCCAGCAGTTACCGTGGCGCCTACAATGAGCAGTTCTTC.

V gene TRBV11-2 combines with J gene TRBJ2-3; 9 positions match TRBD2. The CDR3 extends over 18 amino acids. Germline-derived CDR1 and CDR2 are SGHAT and FQNNGV. V shed 3 bases, J shed 0 bases, and the junction held 10 bases outside the gene matches. The CDR3 DNA sequence: TGTGCCAGCAGCTTCGGCGGGAGGGGGAGATCTAGCACAGATACGCAGTATTTT. Its protein is CASSFGGRGRSSTDTQYF.

V is TRBV7-7 and J is TRBJ2-2; D unclear. Germline values: CDR1 SSHAT, CDR2 FNYEAQ (reference sequence). CDR3 size: 13 residues. The V and J ends lost 5 bases and 6 bases respectively, with 10 bases between them. This chain's CDR3 is CASSPGGAGELFF. CDR3 in DNA: TGTGCCAGCAGCCCCGGTGGGGCCGGGGAGCTGTTTTTT.

The chain uses TRBV4-3 and TRBJ2-6; D not certain. Germline V gene lookup returns CDR1 LGHNA and CDR2 YSLEER. Deletions cut 0 bases from V and 1 base from J, with 1 base between. The length of the CDR3 is 14 residues. The CDR3 is CASSQESGANVLTF. In nucleotides, the CDR3 is TGCGCCAGCAGCCAAGAATCTGGGGCCAACGTCCTGACTTTC.

The gene calls are TRBV5-4 and TRBJ2-7, with D hard to call. Germline CDR1 SGHNT, CDR2 YYREEE (reference sequence). The CDR3 is 13 residues long. V was cut by 7 bases and J by 1 base, with 12 bases left in between. The CDR3 nucleotides read TGTGCCAGCTCGCCGGATCCGTCCTACGAGCAGTACTTC. Translating it yields CASSPDPSYEQYF.

V gene TRBV7-9 combines with J gene TRBJ1-3; no clear D. The V end was cut by 1 base, the J end by 0 bases, with 4 bases between. The CDR3 has 14 amino acids. The germline V gene encodes CDR1 SEHNR and CDR2 FQNEAQ (reference sequence). As DNA, the CDR3 is TGTGCCAGCAGCTTAGGGAGCTCTGGAAACACCATATATTTT. Protein: CASSLGSSGNTIYF.